A selection of T cell receptor beta chains follows, all from one sample in a study of T cell responses to AZD1222 COVID-19 vaccine. Measured with immunoSEQ multiplex PCR; TCRdb has only the in-frame clones, and not every one. The data show approximately 190,000 clones, around 94% seen once. This specimen was peripheral blood, taken on day 0 of AZD1222 vaccination. The receptors were gathered from an adult in good health. Both conserved end residues are part of each CDR3. A D gene is named only where the DNA matches it firmly. Only part of the rows carry a size: once, few, many, or a class if the clone is expanded.

j_call v_call cdr3_length d_call clone_size cdr3_aa cdr3_nt
TRBJ1-2 TRBV5-1 14 TRBD1 NA CASSLDRGDYGYTF TGCGCCAGCAGCCTGGACAGGGGGGACTATGGCTACACCTTC
TRBJ1-2 TRBV7-9 13 NA NA CASSYQTPYGYTF TGTGCCAGCAGCTACCAGACCCCCTATGGCTACACCTTC
TRBJ2-2 TRBV4-3 13 NA once CASSQEWAGELFF TGCGCCAGCAGCCAAGAGTGGGCCGGGGAGCTGTTTTTT
TRBJ1-6 TRBV27 13 NA NA CASRTTNNSPLHF TGTGCCAGCAGGACTACGAATAATTCACCCCTCCACTTT
TRBJ1-2 TRBV7-2 14 TRBD1 once CASSLGVTGTGYTF TGTGCCAGCAGCCTGGGGGTGACAGGGACCGGCTACACCTTC
TRBJ2-2 TRBV2 15 NA NA CASSKTDPNTGELFF TGTGCCAGCAGTAAAACCGACCCGAACACCGGGGAGCTGTTTTTT
TRBJ2-1 TRBV5-6 15 NA NA CASSLAQRESNEQFF TGTGCCAGCAGCTTGGCACAACGGGAGTCTAATGAGCAGTTCTTC
TRBJ1-1 TRBV6-5 13 NA NA CASRPGLNTEAFF TGTGCCAGCCGCCCGGGCCTGAACACTGAAGCTTTCTTT
TRBJ1-2 TRBV10-3 13 NA NA CAISEKGNYGYTF TGTGCCATCAGTGAGAAGGGAAACTATGGCTACACCTTC
TRBJ1-6 TRBV4-1 17 TRBD1 once CASSREQGASLYSPLHF TGCGCCAGCAGCCGAGAACAGGGGGCCAGTTTGTATTCACCCCTCCACTTT
TRBJ1-5 TRBV12-3/TRBV12-4 13 NA once CASSPDGNQPQHF TGTGCCAGCAGTCCGGACGGGAATCAGCCCCAGCATTTT
TRBJ1-1 TRBV6-5 12 NA few CASSAGFTEAFF TGTGCCAGCAGCGCCGGGTTCACTGAAGCTTTCTTT
TRBJ1-5 TRBV6-5 16 NA NA CASSYSVGEGNQPQHF TGTGCCAGCAGTTACTCGGTGGGCGAGGGCAATCAGCCCCAGCATTTT
TRBJ1-2 TRBV5-5 12 NA NA CASSSAALQLTF TGTGCCAGCAGCTCCGCAGCCCTTCAGCTCACCTTC
TRBJ2-2 TRBV19 14 NA NA CASHRGQNTGELFF TGTGCTTCCCACCGGGGACAGAACACCGGGGAGCTGTTTTTT
TRBJ2-1 TRBV5-1 15 TRBD2 NA CASSLAGGPVNEQFF TGCGCCAGCAGCCTAGCGGGGGGGCCGGTCAATGAGCAGTTCTTC
TRBJ1-6 TRBV2 13 NA few CASRAGSNSPLHF TGTGCCAGCAGGGCAGGGTCTAATTCACCCCTCCACTTT
TRBJ1-2 TRBV19 15 TRBD1 NA CATRTGGVGNYGYTF TGTGCCACCCGGACAGGGGGCGTGGGTAACTATGGCTACACCTTC
TRBJ1-3 TRBV27 14 NA NA CASRRRGRGNTIYF TGTGCCAGCAGGAGGAGGGGTCGCGGAAACACCATATATTTT
TRBJ2-7 TRBV11-2 12 NA NA CASSHPGYEQYF TGTGCCAGCAGCCACCCCGGGTACGAGCAGTACTTC
TRBJ1-3 TRBV7-4 15 NA NA CASSFFGRDGNTIYF TGTGCCAGCAGCTTTTTTGGCAGGGACGGAAACACCATATATTTT
TRBJ2-1 TRBV9 15 TRBD2 NA CASSVGGGGMGEQFF TGTGCCAGCAGCGTAGGCGGCGGGGGGATGGGTGAGCAGTTCTTC
TRBJ1-5 TRBV18 12 NA NA CASSPTNQPQHF TGTGCCAGCTCACCGACGAATCAGCCCCAGCATTTT
TRBJ2-3 TRBV5-1 16 TRBD2 once CASSRAGRGVADTQYF TGCGCCAGTTCCCGGGCCGGGCGGGGGGTGGCAGATACGCAGTATTTT
TRBJ2-3 TRBV9 13 TRBD1 NA CASSEDRADTQYF TGTGCCAGCAGCGAGGACAGGGCAGATACGCAGTATTTT
TRBJ1-6 TRBV4-3 19 NA NA CASSQELGRQGPGDSPLHF TGCGCCAGCAGCCAAGAATTAGGCAGGCAAGGCCCCGGGGATTCACCCCTCCACTTT
TRBJ2-5 TRBV7-6 14 NA NA CASSLQEGVETQYF TGTGCCAGCAGCTTACAGGAGGGGGTGGAGACCCAGTACTTC
TRBJ1-1 TRBV19 15 NA NA CASSINGQMNTEAFF TGTGCCAGTAGTATTAACGGACAGATGAACACTGAAGCTTTCTTT
TRBJ1-1 TRBV28 16 NA NA CASSYAHRTVNTEAFF TGTGCCAGCAGTTATGCCCACCGGACGGTGAACACTGAAGCTTTCTTT
TRBJ2-1 TRBV18 13 NA once CASSPGPVNEQFF TGTGCCAGCTCACCAGGGCCCGTCAATGAGCAGTTCTTC
TRBJ1-3 TRBV10-3 14 NA NA CAISERESGNTIYF TGTGCCATCAGTGAGCGGGAGTCTGGAAACACCATATATTTT
TRBJ2-2 TRBV5-1 15 TRBD2 NA CASSLVAGDTGELFF TGCGCCAGCAGCTTGGTAGCGGGGGACACCGGGGAGCTGTTTTTT
TRBJ2-5 TRBV5-5 15 NA once CASSQRGLSAETQYF TGTGCCAGCAGCCAGCGAGGGCTGTCGGCAGAGACCCAGTACTTC
TRBJ1-2 TRBV12-3/TRBV12-4 12 NA NA CASSYRGTGYTF TGTGCCAGCAGTTATCGGGGAACTGGCTACACCTTC
TRBJ1-2 TRBV19 14 TRBD1 NA CASSTRTGDNGYTF TGTGCCAGTAGTACTCGGACAGGGGATAATGGCTACACCTTC
TRBJ2-1 TRBV5-4 15 NA NA CASSPRGESYNEQFF TGTGCCAGCAGCCCGAGGGGGGAGTCCTACAATGAGCAGTTCTTC
TRBJ1-1 TRBV4-2 15 TRBD1 NA CASSQEGGTVTEAFF TGTGCCAGCAGCCAAGAGGGTGGGACAGTCACTGAAGCTTTCTTT
TRBJ1-1 TRBV7-2 15 NA NA CASSLARTVNTEAFF TGTGCCAGCAGCTTAGCCCGGACGGTGAACACTGAAGCTTTCTTT
TRBJ1-6 TRBV18 15 TRBD1 NA CASSPLTGGNSPLHF TGTGCCAGCTCACCTTTGACAGGGGGCAATTCACCCCTCCACTTT
TRBJ1-2 TRBV14 13 NA NA CASSQFVQGGYTF TGTGCCAGCAGCCAATTTGTCCAGGGAGGCTACACCTTC
TRBJ1-5 TRBV2 14 TRBD1 once CASNEDRTNQPQHF TGTGCCAGCAATGAGGACAGGACAAATCAGCCCCAGCATTTT
TRBJ1-5 TRBV7-3 13 NA NA CASSLTGNQPQHF TGTGCCAGCAGCTTAACCGGTAATCAGCCCCAGCATTTT
TRBJ1-2 TRBV6-2/TRBV6-3 12 NA NA CASSYIGSGYTF TGTGCCAGCAGTTACATAGGCTCTGGCTACACCTTC
TRBJ1-1 TRBV11-1 12 NA NA CASSFGQTEAFF TGTGCCAGCAGCTTCGGTCAGACTGAAGCTTTCTTT
TRBJ2-7 TRBV28 15 NA NA CASSVARLWSYEQYF TGTGCCAGCAGCGTGGCAAGACTGTGGTCCTACGAGCAGTACTTC
TRBJ1-2 TRBV12-3/TRBV12-4 13 TRBD1 NA CASSFKTGDGYTF TGTGCCAGCAGTTTTAAAACAGGGGATGGCTACACCTTC
TRBJ2-2 TRBV3-1/TRBV3-2 14 TRBD1 NA CAISSGQGIGELFF TGTGCCATAAGTTCGGGACAGGGAATCGGGGAGCTGTTTTTT
TRBJ2-5 TRBV19 16 TRBD2 once CASSSRLAGAQETQYF TGTGCCAGTAGTTCCAGACTAGCGGGGGCACAAGAGACCCAGTACTTC
TRBJ2-5 TRBV7-2 14 NA NA CASSRTMTTETQYF TGTGCCAGCAGCCGGACTATGACGACCGAGACCCAGTACTTC
TRBJ2-5 TRBV19 18 NA NA CASSSGGAWTGRAETQYF TGTGCCAGTAGTTCTGGGGGGGCTTGGACAGGGCGGGCGGAGACCCAGTACTTC
TRBJ1-3 TRBV5-1 16 TRBD1 NA CASSNPGTGAGNTIYF TGCGCCAGCAGCAACCCCGGGACAGGGGCTGGAAACACCATATATTTT
TRBJ1-4 TRBV4-1 17 TRBD1 NA CASSQDPFGTGDEKLFF TGCGCCAGCAGCCAAGACCCCTTCGGGACAGGGGATGAAAAACTGTTTTTT
TRBJ1-5 TRBV3-1/TRBV3-2 14 TRBD1 NA CASSRQGGDQPQHF TGTGCCAGCAGCCGACAGGGTGGGGATCAGCCCCAGCATTTT
TRBJ2-7 TRBV6-6 13 TRBD1 NA CASRGQGVNEQYF TGTGCCAGCAGGGGCCAGGGGGTAAACGAGCAGTACTTC